These 9 T cell receptor beta chains came from one sample sequenced in a study of radiotherapy plus CTLA-4 blockade in lung cancer. The method was immunoSEQ multiplex PCR; TCRdb's version includes in-frame clones alone and lacks a portion of them. The repertoire consists of tens of thousands of clones, with about 80% occurring once and the leading ten covering roughly a tenth. The sequences come from peripheral blood, collected from a patient treated with radiotherapy plus ipilimumab. The receptors come from a human donor with non-small cell lung cancer who had a complete response to radiotherapy plus ipilimumab.

The gene calls are TRBV30 and TRBJ2-1, with 10 positions matching TRBD1. V trimming: 2 bases; J trimming: 3 bases; junction bases outside the gene matches: 10. Germline CDR1 GTSNPN, CDR2 SVGIG (reference sequence). This CDR3 has 17 residues. CDR3 DNA: TGTGCCTGGAGTACACCAACGGACAGGGGGGGCTACAATGAGCAGTTCTTC. Its protein product is CAWSTPTDRGGYNEQFF.

V usage is TRBV19 and J usage is TRBJ1-1, with D possibly TRBD1 on 5 matching bases. V gave up 7 bases and J gave up 5 bases, with 20 bases separating them. Germline lookup yields CDR1 LNHDA and CDR2 SQIVND (reference sequence). This CDR3 has 15 amino acids. Written as DNA, the CDR3 is TGTGCCAGTACTGTCTACCTGGGGGAGGGGACTGAAGCTTTCTTT. Translated, it gives CASTVYLGEGTEAFF.

This chain connects TRBV5-1 to TRBJ2-3; D remains unclear. The germline CDR1 and CDR2 sequences are SGHRS and YFSETQ. The CDR3 is 12 amino acids. The ends were cut back, 2 bases at V and 3 bases at J, with 4 bases in the middle. The CDR3 is CASSFQTDTQYF. CDR3 bases: TGCGCCAGCAGCTTTCAGACAGATACGCAGTATTTT.

This chain uses TRBV7-9 with TRBJ1-6; D is undetermined. The CDR3 extends over 15 amino acids. Germline V gene lookup returns CDR1 SEHNR and CDR2 FQNEAQ (reference sequence). V lost 1 base to trimming and J lost 10 bases, with 14 bases between them. The CDR3 protein is CASSLGVGSDSPLHF. In nucleotides, the CDR3 is TGTGCCAGCAGCTTAGGAGTAGGGAGTGACTCACCCCTCCACTTT.

The V gene is TRBV11-3, the J gene TRBJ2-5; maybe TRBD1 (6 bases). Germline loops: CDR1 SGHNT, CDR2 YENEEA. Trimming left V 4 bases short and J 4 bases short, with 22 bases between. The CDR3 is made up of 17 amino acids. Here the CDR3 reads CASSSPTGSGVRETQYF. The CDR3 DNA sequence: TGTGCCAGCAGCTCCCCGACAGGTTCTGGTGTACGAGAGACCCAGTACTTC.

The chain employs TRBV18 and TRBJ2-3; 12 positions agree with TRBD1. Trimming cost V 3 bases and J 5 bases; bases outside gene matches: 6. The CDR3 loop spans 16 amino acids. CDR1 is KGHSH, CDR2 LQKENI, per germline. Here the CDR3 DNA reads TGTGCCAGCTCACCTCTGGGACAGGGGGCAGGAGATACGCAGTATTTT. Translating it yields CASSPLGQGAGDTQYF.

This rearrangement joins TRBV7-9 to TRBJ2-1, with 12 bases aligning to TRBD2. The CDR3 spans 15 residues. Trimming took 7 bases from V and 4 from J; bases not matched to a gene: 5. Germline CDR1 and CDR2: SEHNR and FQNEAQ (reference sequence). CDR3 sequence: CASTRLAGEYNEQFF. In DNA, the CDR3 is TGTGCCAGCACCCGACTAGCGGGAGAATACAATGAGCAGTTCTTC.

The V call is TRBV11-2, the J call TRBJ1-6; D is uncertain. Trimming took 2 bases from V and 7 from J, leaving 9 bases between them. Germline-derived CDR1 and CDR2 are SGHAT and FQNNGV. The CDR3 spans 14 residues. CDR3 residues: CASSLSGPNSPLHF. In DNA form, the CDR3 reads TGTGCCAGCAGCTTATCTGGCCCAAATTCACCCCTCCACTTT.

The rearrangement links TRBV7-2 to TRBJ2-3; 8 bases line up with TRBD1. V trimming: 3 bases; J trimming: 0 bases; junction bases outside the gene matches: 8. The CDR3 totals 17 residues. The V gene's germline CDR1 is SGHTA and CDR2 FQGNSA. The CDR3 DNA sequence: TGTGCCAGCAGCTTCTCAGGGGGCCCCGATAGCACAGATACGCAGTATTTT. Residues: CASSFSGGPDSTDTQYF.